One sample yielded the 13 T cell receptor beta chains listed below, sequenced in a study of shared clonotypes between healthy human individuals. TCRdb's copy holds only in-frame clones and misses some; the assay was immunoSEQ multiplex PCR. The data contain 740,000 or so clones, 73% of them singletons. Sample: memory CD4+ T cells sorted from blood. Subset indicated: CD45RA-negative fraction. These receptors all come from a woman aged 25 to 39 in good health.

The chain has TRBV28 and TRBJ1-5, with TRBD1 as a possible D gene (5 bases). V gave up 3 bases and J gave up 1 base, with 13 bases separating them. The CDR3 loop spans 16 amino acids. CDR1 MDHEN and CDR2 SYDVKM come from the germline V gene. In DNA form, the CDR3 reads TGTGCCAGCAGTTTTAGAAGGGGCGTGAGCAATCAGCCCCAGCATTTT. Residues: CASSFRRGVSNQPQHF.

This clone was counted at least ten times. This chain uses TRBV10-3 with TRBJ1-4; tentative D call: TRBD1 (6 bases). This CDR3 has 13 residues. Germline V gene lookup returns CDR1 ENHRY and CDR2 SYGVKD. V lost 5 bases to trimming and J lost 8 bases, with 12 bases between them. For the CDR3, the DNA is TGTGCCATCAGTCCAGGGGTAGGAGAAAAACTGTTTTTT. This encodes CAISPGVGEKLFF.

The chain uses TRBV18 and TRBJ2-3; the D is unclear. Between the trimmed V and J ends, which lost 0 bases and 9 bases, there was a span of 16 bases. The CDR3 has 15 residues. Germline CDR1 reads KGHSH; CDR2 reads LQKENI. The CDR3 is CASSPPMGRLRTQYF. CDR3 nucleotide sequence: TGTGCCAGCTCACCACCTATGGGCCGACTTAGGACGCAGTATTTT.

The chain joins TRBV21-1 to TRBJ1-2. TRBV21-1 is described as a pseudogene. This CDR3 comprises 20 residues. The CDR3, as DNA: TGTGCCAGCGGGCCCGGACGGGTTTTACCTCGGGCGGCGATAAACTATGGCTACACCTTC. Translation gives CASGPGRVLPRAAINYGYTF.

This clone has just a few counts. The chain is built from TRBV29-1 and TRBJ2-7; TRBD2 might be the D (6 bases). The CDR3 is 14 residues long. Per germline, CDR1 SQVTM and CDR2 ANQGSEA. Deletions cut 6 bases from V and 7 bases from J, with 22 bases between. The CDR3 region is CSVARKAGPMEQYF. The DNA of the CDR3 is TGCAGCGTCGCCCGTAAAGCGGGTCCTATGGAGCAGTACTTC.

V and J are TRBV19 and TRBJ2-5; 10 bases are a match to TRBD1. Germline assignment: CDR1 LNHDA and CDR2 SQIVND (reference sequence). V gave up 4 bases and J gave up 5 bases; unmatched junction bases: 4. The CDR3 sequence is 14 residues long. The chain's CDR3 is CASSRTGGLETQYF. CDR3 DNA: TGTGCCAGTAGTAGGACAGGGGGGTTGGAGACCCAGTACTTC.

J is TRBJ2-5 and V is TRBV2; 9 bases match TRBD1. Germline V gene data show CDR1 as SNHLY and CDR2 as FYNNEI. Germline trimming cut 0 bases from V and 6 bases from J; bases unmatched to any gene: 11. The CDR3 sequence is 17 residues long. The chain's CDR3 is CASSEALTGQGVKTQYF. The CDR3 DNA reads TGTGCCAGCAGTGAAGCGCTTACGGGACAGGGCGTAAAGACCCAGTACTTC.

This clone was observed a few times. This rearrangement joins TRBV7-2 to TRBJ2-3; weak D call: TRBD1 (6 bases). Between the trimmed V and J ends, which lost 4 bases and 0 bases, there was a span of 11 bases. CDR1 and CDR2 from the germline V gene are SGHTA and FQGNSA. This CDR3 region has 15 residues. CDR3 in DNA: TGTGCCAGCAGCTCCCAAGGGGGTAGCACAGATACGCAGTATTTT. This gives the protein CASSSQGGSTDTQYF.

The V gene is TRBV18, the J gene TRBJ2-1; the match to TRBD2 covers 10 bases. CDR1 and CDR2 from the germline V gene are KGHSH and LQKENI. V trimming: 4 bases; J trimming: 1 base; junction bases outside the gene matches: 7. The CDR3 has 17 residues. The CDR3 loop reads CASSLPKLAGSYNEQFF. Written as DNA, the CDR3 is TGTGCCAGCTCACTACCTAAACTAGCGGGATCCTACAATGAGCAGTTCTTC.

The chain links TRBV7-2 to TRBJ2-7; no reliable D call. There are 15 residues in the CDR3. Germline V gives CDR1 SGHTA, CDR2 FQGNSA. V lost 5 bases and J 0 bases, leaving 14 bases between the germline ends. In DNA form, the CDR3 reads TGTGCCAGCAGCCAAGGTTCCAGCTCCTCCTACGAGCAGTACTTC. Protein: CASSQGSSSSYEQYF.

The CDR3 sequence: CASSTTGTGELFF. In nucleotides, the CDR3 is TGTGCCAGTAGTACGACAGGGACCGGGGAGCTGTTTTTT. The chain recombines TRBV19 with TRBJ2-2; TRBD1 matches 7 bases. After removal of 4 bases from V and 5 bases from J, the junction contained 1 base not matched to a gene. Germline V CDR1 and CDR2: LNHDA, SQIVND (reference sequence). The CDR3 runs 13 residues.

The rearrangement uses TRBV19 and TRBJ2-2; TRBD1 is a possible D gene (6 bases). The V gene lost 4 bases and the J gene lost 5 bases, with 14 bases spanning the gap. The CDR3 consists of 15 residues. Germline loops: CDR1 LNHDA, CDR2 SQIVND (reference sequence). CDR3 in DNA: TGTGCCAGTAGTAAAGTGACACAGGGAACCGGGGAGCTGTTTTTT. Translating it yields CASSKVTQGTGELFF.

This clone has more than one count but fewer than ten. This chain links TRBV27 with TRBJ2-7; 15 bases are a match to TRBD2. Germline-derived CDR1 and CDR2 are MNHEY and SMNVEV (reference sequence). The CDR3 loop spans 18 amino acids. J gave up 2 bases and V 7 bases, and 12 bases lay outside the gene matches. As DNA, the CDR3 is TGTGCCAGCACCAGGACTAGCGGGAGGGTCGGAGGAACCTACGAGCAGTACTTC. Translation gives CASTRTSGRVGGTYEQYF.